Detailed here is one T cell receptor beta chain. Its matching antigen is unknown. This record belongs to a study of CXCR3-negative and CXCR3-positive naive CD8 T cells. Naive CD8+ T cells displayed a CD45RO-CCR7+CD27+CD95- phenotype. Study-wide points: Naive CXCR3-positive cells had TRB CDR3s more hydrophobic than those of CXCR3-negative naive cells. Fresh PBMCs were used in most assays, and CXCR3 expression partially decreased after cryopreservation.

The CDR3 runs 12 residues. Germline CDR1 and CDR2: ENHRY and SYGVKD. With UMI labels, 5' RACE was used to prepare the TRB cDNA libraries. TCRdb re-called the 5' RACE reads, yielding one record per CDR3 amino acid sequence without DNA. The sample has over 80,000 distinct CDR3 sequences. The sequence was obtained from a human donor in good health. Some clones in this sample may be carry-over from other donors' samples. Sequenced input: naive CXCR3- CD8+ T cells from blood. Subset here: CD45RO-CCR7+CD27+CD95- naive CD8+ T cells lacking CXCR3 (TNR3-). The gene calls are TRBV10-3 and TRBJ2-1; absent DNA, TCRdb's TRBD1 call cannot be checked. The CDR3 region is CAIRTGANEQFF.